Listed below are T cell receptor beta chains from one sample, sequenced in a study of a mutant IDH1 vaccine in newly diagnosed glioma. No cognate antigen is known for these TCRs. Produced via immunoSEQ multiplex PCR; TCRdb's table is partial and in-frame only. The sample has roughly 120,000 clones, roughly 90% seen once; the top ten hold under 0.8%. The specimen was PBMCs, collected from a glioma patient whose treatment included an IDH1 peptide vaccine. Receptors were obtained from a woman aged 50 to 65 with glioma. Both conserved end residues are part of each CDR3. D genes are given only for firm matches. Some rows have no size entry. The others give once, few or many, or a class for an expanded clone.

clone_size: .
d_call: .
v_call: TRBV5-6
j_call: TRBJ2-2
cdr3_aa: CASSWWYGENTGELFF
cdr3_nt: TGTGCCAGCAGCTGGTGGTATGGGGAGAACACCGGGGAGCTGTTTTTT

clone_size: .
d_call: .
v_call: TRBV7-9
j_call: TRBJ2-1
cdr3_aa: CASSLGEGDEQFF
cdr3_nt: TGTGCCAGCAGCTTAGGCGAGGGGGATGAGCAGTTCTTC

clone_size: .
d_call: .
v_call: TRBV10-2
j_call: TRBJ1-5
cdr3_aa: CATRGGVGNQPQHF
cdr3_nt: TGCGCCACTCGGGGGGGGGTTGGCAATCAGCCCCAGCATTTT

clone_size: .
d_call: TRBD1
v_call: TRBV2
j_call: TRBJ1-5
cdr3_aa: CASSPRGQSYSNQPQHF
cdr3_nt: TGTGCCAGCAGTCCGAGGGGACAGTCTTATAGCAATCAGCCCCAGCATTTT

clone_size: .
d_call: TRBD1
v_call: TRBV7-6
j_call: TRBJ1-3
cdr3_aa: CASSLGQGTSGNTIYF
cdr3_nt: TGTGCCAGCAGCTTAGGACAGGGGACCTCTGGAAACACCATATATTTT

clone_size: .
d_call: TRBD1
v_call: TRBV14
j_call: TRBJ2-1
cdr3_aa: CASSPQGVSYNEQFF
cdr3_nt: TGTGCCAGCAGCCCACAGGGGGTCTCCTACAATGAGCAGTTCTTC

clone_size: .
d_call: .
v_call: TRBV6-1
j_call: TRBJ2-1
cdr3_aa: CASSEASWTERSNEQFF
cdr3_nt: TGTGCCAGCAGTGAAGCGTCATGGACCGAGAGAAGCAATGAGCAGTTCTTC

clone_size: .
d_call: .
v_call: TRBV9
j_call: TRBJ2-5
cdr3_aa: CASSAFLGTETQYF
cdr3_nt: TGTGCCAGCAGCGCCTTCCTAGGTACAGAGACCCAGTACTTC

clone_size: .
d_call: .
v_call: TRBV28
j_call: TRBJ1-2
cdr3_aa: CASSREGPNLDGYTF
cdr3_nt: TGTGCCAGCAGTCGAGAGGGGCCAAACTTGGATGGCTACACCTTC

clone_size: .
d_call: TRBD1
v_call: TRBV5-6
j_call: TRBJ1-2
cdr3_aa: CASSPGTGLNYGYTF
cdr3_nt: TGTGCCAGCAGCCCGGGGACAGGGCTGAACTATGGCTACACCTTC

clone_size: .
d_call: TRBD2
v_call: TRBV5-4
j_call: TRBJ2-3
cdr3_aa: CASSRRLAAGDTQYF
cdr3_nt: TGTGCCAGCAGCCGGCGACTAGCGGCGGGGGATACGCAGTATTTT

clone_size: few
d_call: .
v_call: TRBV11-2
j_call: TRBJ2-7
cdr3_aa: CASSLDPYEQYF
cdr3_nt: TGTGCCAGCAGCCTAGACCCTTACGAGCAGTACTTC

clone_size: .
d_call: TRBD2
v_call: TRBV19
j_call: TRBJ2-2
cdr3_aa: CASNLGLAGGTGELFF
cdr3_nt: TGTGCCAGTAACCTGGGACTAGCGGGAGGGACCGGGGAGCTGTTTTTT

clone_size: .
d_call: .
v_call: TRBV21-1
j_call: TRBJ2-2
cdr3_aa: CASSKARWTSGRENTGELFF
cdr3_nt: TGTGCCAGCAGCAAAGCGCGTTGGACTAGCGGGAGAGAGAACACCGGGGAGCTGTTTTTT

clone_size: .
d_call: .
v_call: TRBV7-2
j_call: TRBJ2-7
cdr3_aa: CASSRTSDEQYF
cdr3_nt: TGTGCCAGCAGCCGGACTTCAGACGAGCAGTACTTC

clone_size: .
d_call: .
v_call: TRBV19
j_call: TRBJ2-7
cdr3_aa: CASISKDGEQYF
cdr3_nt: TGTGCCAGTATCTCGAAAGACGGCGAGCAGTACTTC

clone_size: .
d_call: .
v_call: TRBV27
j_call: TRBJ2-1
cdr3_aa: CASSLEGHYNEQFF
cdr3_nt: TGTGCCAGCAGTTTAGAGGGTCATTACAATGAGCAGTTCTTC

clone_size: .
d_call: .
v_call: TRBV6-6
j_call: TRBJ1-2
cdr3_aa: CASSYSAGDGYTF
cdr3_nt: TGTGCCAGCAGTTACTCGGCAGGGGATGGCTACACCTTC

clone_size: once
d_call: .
v_call: TRBV7-9
j_call: TRBJ2-1
cdr3_aa: CASSLLESEQFF
cdr3_nt: TGTGCCAGCAGCTTACTTGAGTCTGAGCAGTTCTTC

clone_size: .
d_call: TRBD1
v_call: TRBV10-3
j_call: TRBJ2-5
cdr3_aa: CAISDRGTGDAGTQYF
cdr3_nt: TGTGCCATCAGTGACCGAGGCACAGGGGATGCGGGGACCCAGTACTTC

clone_size: .
d_call: .
v_call: TRBV5-1
j_call: TRBJ1-1
cdr3_aa: CASSLETGRRANTEAFF
cdr3_nt: TGCGCCAGCAGCTTGGAGACAGGACGAAGGGCGAACACTGAAGCTTTCTTT

clone_size: .
d_call: .
v_call: TRBV5-1
j_call: TRBJ2-7
cdr3_aa: CASSVIWGSRSVQYF
cdr3_nt: TGCGCCAGCAGCGTGATCTGGGGTAGTAGATCGGTACAGTACTTC

clone_size: .
d_call: TRBD2
v_call: TRBV2
j_call: TRBJ2-3
cdr3_aa: CASKLAGGADTQYF
cdr3_nt: TGTGCCAGCAAGTTAGCGGGAGGGGCAGATACGCAGTATTTT

clone_size: .
d_call: .
v_call: TRBV5-1
j_call: TRBJ1-1
cdr3_aa: CASSSGGPRTAEAFF
cdr3_nt: TGCGCCAGCAGCTCGGGAGGCCCCAGGACGGCTGAAGCTTTCTTT

clone_size: .
d_call: .
v_call: TRBV6-5
j_call: TRBJ2-1
cdr3_aa: CASSYSGRGHEQFF
cdr3_nt: TGTGCCAGCAGTTACTCGGGGAGAGGCCATGAGCAGTTCTTC

clone_size: .
d_call: .
v_call: TRBV5-4
j_call: TRBJ2-5
cdr3_aa: CAGGPPGETQYF
cdr3_nt: TGTGCCGGCGGGCCGCCGGGAGAGACCCAGTACTTC

clone_size: .
d_call: .
v_call: TRBV28
j_call: TRBJ2-3
cdr3_aa: CASSLTRGADTQYF
cdr3_nt: TGTGCCAGCAGTTTGACAAGGGGCGCAGATACGCAGTATTTT

clone_size: .
d_call: TRBD2
v_call: TRBV12-5
j_call: TRBJ2-1
cdr3_aa: CASGQAGYNEQFF
cdr3_nt: TGTGCTAGTGGCCAAGCGGGGTACAATGAGCAGTTCTTC

clone_size: .
d_call: .
v_call: TRBV5-4
j_call: TRBJ1-2
cdr3_aa: CASTSGGENYGYTF
cdr3_nt: TGTGCCAGCACCTCGGGTGGCGAAAACTATGGCTACACCTTC

clone_size: .
d_call: .
v_call: TRBV6-5
j_call: TRBJ1-3
cdr3_aa: CASSYSGDSGNTIYF
cdr3_nt: TGTGCCAGCAGTTACTCAGGGGACTCTGGAAACACCATATATTTT

clone_size: .
d_call: TRBD2
v_call: TRBV5-6
j_call: TRBJ2-5
cdr3_aa: CASSLGLGLAEEDQETQYF
cdr3_nt: TGTGCCAGCAGCTTAGGGCTGGGACTAGCGGAGGAGGACCAAGAGACCCAGTACTTC

clone_size: .
d_call: TRBD1
v_call: TRBV5-1
j_call: TRBJ2-2
cdr3_aa: CASSHGTEGTGELFF
cdr3_nt: TGCGCCAGCAGCCATGGGACAGAAGGAACCGGGGAGCTGTTTTTT

clone_size: .
d_call: TRBD2
v_call: TRBV7-2
j_call: TRBJ2-1
cdr3_aa: CASSLDAGAYNEQFF
cdr3_nt: TGTGCCAGCAGCTTAGATGCGGGGGCCTACAATGAGCAGTTCTTC

clone_size: .
d_call: .
v_call: TRBV7-3
j_call: TRBJ2-2
cdr3_aa: CASSPTPLLGAGELFF
cdr3_nt: TGTGCCAGCAGCCCCACCCCACTGCTAGGAGCCGGGGAGCTGTTTTTT

clone_size: .
d_call: .
v_call: TRBV7-9
j_call: TRBJ2-1
cdr3_aa: CASSLALDTPRFF
cdr3_nt: TGTGCCAGCAGCTTAGCGCTGGATACGCCTAGGTTCTTC

clone_size: .
d_call: .
v_call: TRBV27
j_call: TRBJ1-2
cdr3_aa: CASSFGGIQGNSYGYTF
cdr3_nt: TGTGCCAGCAGTTTTGGCGGGATTCAGGGGAACAGCTATGGCTACACCTTC

clone_size: .
d_call: .
v_call: TRBV19
j_call: TRBJ2-7
cdr3_aa: CASSMRAESYEQYF
cdr3_nt: TGTGCCAGTAGTATGCGGGCGGAGTCCTACGAGCAGTACTTC

clone_size: .
d_call: .
v_call: TRBV5-4
j_call: TRBJ1-5
cdr3_aa: CASSLGAPDSNQPQHF
cdr3_nt: TGTGCCAGCAGCTTGGGGGCACCGGATAGCAATCAGCCCCAGCATTTT

clone_size: few
d_call: TRBD1
v_call: TRBV19
j_call: TRBJ1-5
cdr3_aa: CASSTGQGFGNQPQHF
cdr3_nt: TGTGCCAGTAGTACGGGACAGGGGTTTGGCAATCAGCCCCAGCATTTT

clone_size: once
d_call: TRBD2
v_call: TRBV6-1
j_call: TRBJ2-3
cdr3_aa: CASSERGRSGRNTDTQYF
cdr3_nt: TGTGCCAGCAGTGAACGTGGAAGAAGCGGGAGGAACACAGATACGCAGTATTTT

clone_size: .
d_call: .
v_call: TRBV7-2
j_call: TRBJ2-1
cdr3_aa: CASTPPVYNEQFF
cdr3_nt: TGTGCCAGCACCCCCCCAGTCTACAATGAGCAGTTCTTC

clone_size: .
d_call: TRBD1
v_call: TRBV28
j_call: TRBJ1-6
cdr3_aa: CATGADRGKAYLHF
cdr3_nt: TGTGCCACCGGTGCGGACAGGGGTAAGGCCTACCTCCACTTT

clone_size: .
d_call: .
v_call: TRBV6-5
j_call: TRBJ1-1
cdr3_aa: CASNRPGGEAFF
cdr3_nt: TGTGCCAGCAACCGACCGGGGGGTGAAGCTTTCTTT

clone_size: .
d_call: .
v_call: TRBV7-9
j_call: TRBJ2-7
cdr3_aa: CASSRGTATYEQYF
cdr3_nt: TGTGCCAGCAGCCGAGGGACTGCGACCTACGAGCAGTACTTC

clone_size: once
d_call: TRBD2
v_call: TRBV6-1
j_call: TRBJ2-5
cdr3_aa: CASSEGWTSGKETQYF
cdr3_nt: TGTGCCAGCAGTGAAGGGTGGACTAGCGGGAAAGAGACCCAGTACTTC

clone_size: .
d_call: .
v_call: TRBV5-8
j_call: TRBJ2-7
cdr3_aa: CASSVLRATYEQYF
cdr3_nt: .

clone_size: once
d_call: TRBD2
v_call: TRBV7-8
j_call: TRBJ2-1
cdr3_aa: CASSLRGTSGHNEQFF
cdr3_nt: TGTGCCAGCAGCTTACGCGGGACTAGCGGTCACAATGAGCAGTTCTTC

clone_size: .
d_call: TRBD1
v_call: TRBV5-4
j_call: TRBJ2-3
cdr3_aa: CASSSPGTGAVSQYF
cdr3_nt: TGTGCCAGCAGCTCGCCCGGGACAGGGGCGGTATCCCAGTATTTT